Listed below are T cell receptor beta chains from one sample, sequenced in a study of CD8+ T cells in alopecia areata. Sequenced by immunoSEQ multiplex PCR; TCRdb stores in-frame clones only, minus some. The sample lists 200,000 to 250,000 clones; 30% to 40% were seen once. The source material was CD4+ T cells sorted from blood, sampled around week 30, from a patient treated with tofacitinib. The origin of the receptors is a human donor with alopecia areata. The CDR3 runs from the conserved cysteine through the conserved F or W. The D gene is left open where the match is weak. Only part of the rows carry a size: once, few, many, or a class if the clone is expanded.

d_call: .; j_call: TRBJ2-1; v_call: TRBV5-1; clone_size: .; cdr3_aa: CASSSAGGNEQFF; cdr3_nt: TGCGCCAGCAGCTCAGCTGGGGGCAATGAGCAGTTCTTC
d_call: .; j_call: TRBJ2-5; v_call: TRBV7-8; clone_size: .; cdr3_aa: CASSSGLHKETQYF; cdr3_nt: TGTGCCAGCAGCTCCGGACTACACAAAGAGACCCAGTACTTC
d_call: TRBD1; j_call: TRBJ2-5; v_call: TRBV19; clone_size: .; cdr3_aa: CASSIGQGSWETQYF; cdr3_nt: TGTGCCAGTAGTATAGGACAGGGGAGTTGGGAGACCCAGTACTTC
d_call: .; j_call: TRBJ2-1; v_call: TRBV9; clone_size: once; cdr3_aa: CASSVGQAINEQFF; cdr3_nt: TGTGCCAGCAGCGTAGGGCAGGCGATCAATGAGCAGTTCTTC
d_call: TRBD2; j_call: TRBJ2-2; v_call: TRBV5-1; clone_size: once; cdr3_aa: CASSLGRLAGGPGTGELFF; cdr3_nt: TGCGCCAGCAGCTTGGGACGGCTAGCGGGAGGGCCGGGCACCGGGGAGCTGTTTTTT
d_call: .; j_call: TRBJ2-7; v_call: TRBV18; clone_size: .; cdr3_aa: CASSPPRAGTSYEQYF; cdr3_nt: TGTGCCAGCTCACCACCGCGGGCAGGGACTTCCTACGAGCAGTACTTC
d_call: .; j_call: TRBJ2-2; v_call: TRBV7-6; clone_size: .; cdr3_aa: CASSLVGVRGEELFF; cdr3_nt: TGTGCCAGCAGCTTAGTCGGGGTGCGAGGGGAGGAGCTGTTTTTT
d_call: .; j_call: TRBJ1-2; v_call: TRBV6-6; clone_size: once; cdr3_aa: CASSYSDGLNYGYTF; cdr3_nt: TGTGCCAGCAGTTACTCGGACGGGTTGAATTATGGCTACACCTTC
d_call: TRBD1; j_call: TRBJ2-2; v_call: TRBV6-5; clone_size: .; cdr3_aa: CASSRQGTNTGELFF; cdr3_nt: TGTGCCAGCAGTAGACAGGGGACCAACACCGGGGAGCTGTTTTTT
d_call: .; j_call: TRBJ2-1; v_call: TRBV6-1; clone_size: few; cdr3_aa: CASTGVNEQFF; cdr3_nt: TGTGCCAGCACCGGGGTCAATGAGCAGTTCTTC
d_call: TRBD2; j_call: TRBJ2-7; v_call: TRBV7-2; clone_size: .; cdr3_aa: CASSFYGAGAYEQYF; cdr3_nt: TGTGCCAGCAGTTTTTATGGGGCGGGGGCCTACGAGCAGTACTTC
d_call: TRBD1; j_call: TRBJ2-3; v_call: TRBV2; clone_size: .; cdr3_aa: CASTGTGYTDTQYF; cdr3_nt: TGTGCCAGCACCGGGACAGGGTATACAGATACGCAGTATTTT
d_call: .; j_call: TRBJ2-3; v_call: TRBV5-1; clone_size: .; cdr3_aa: CASSLVTREKGARTDTQYF; cdr3_nt: TGCGCCAGCAGCTTGGTTACCCGGGAGAAGGGAGCAAGGACAGATACGCAGTATTTT
d_call: .; j_call: TRBJ2-5; v_call: TRBV6-1; clone_size: few; cdr3_aa: CASSEDGGFQETQYF; cdr3_nt: TGTGCCAGCAGTGAAGACGGCGGCTTCCAAGAGACCCAGTACTTC
d_call: TRBD1; j_call: TRBJ1-6; v_call: TRBV30; clone_size: .; cdr3_aa: CAWSGQGDSPLHF; cdr3_nt: TGTGCCTGGAGTGGACAGGGGGATTCACCCCTCCACTTT
d_call: .; j_call: TRBJ1-2; v_call: TRBV6-1; clone_size: once; cdr3_aa: CASSDEGGRYGYTF; cdr3_nt: TGTGCCAGCAGTGATGAGGGGGGCCGGTATGGCTACACCTTC
d_call: .; j_call: TRBJ1-1; v_call: TRBV19; clone_size: few; cdr3_aa: CARTGLTEAFF; cdr3_nt: TGTGCCAGGACGGGGCTCACTGAAGCTTTCTTT
d_call: .; j_call: TRBJ1-1; v_call: TRBV7-9; clone_size: .; cdr3_aa: CASSLRAESTEAFF; cdr3_nt: TGTGCCAGCAGCTTGAGGGCTGAGAGCACTGAAGCTTTCTTT
d_call: .; j_call: TRBJ1-4; v_call: TRBV14; clone_size: few; cdr3_aa: CASSQVEEKLFF; cdr3_nt: TGTGCCAGCAGCCAAGTAGAGGAAAAACTGTTTTTT
d_call: TRBD1; j_call: TRBJ2-6; v_call: TRBV27; clone_size: few; cdr3_aa: CASRQGRSGANVLTF; cdr3_nt: TGTGCCAGCCGACAGGGGCGCTCTGGGGCCAACGTCCTGACTTTC
d_call: .; j_call: TRBJ1-1; v_call: TRBV29-1; clone_size: few; cdr3_aa: CSVRTVINTEAFF; cdr3_nt: TGCAGCGTTCGGACTGTTATTAACACTGAAGCTTTCTTT
d_call: TRBD1; j_call: TRBJ1-3; v_call: TRBV27; clone_size: few; cdr3_aa: CASSRTGAGNTIYF; cdr3_nt: TGTGCCAGCAGCAGGACAGGGGCTGGAAACACCATATATTTT
d_call: TRBD1; j_call: TRBJ1-1; v_call: TRBV27; clone_size: few; cdr3_aa: CASSSDRVSTEAFF; cdr3_nt: TGTGCCAGCAGTTCCGACAGGGTGTCCACTGAAGCTTTCTTT
d_call: .; j_call: TRBJ2-7; v_call: TRBV6-5; clone_size: few; cdr3_aa: CASSPRGLTAYEQYF; cdr3_nt: TGTGCCAGCAGTCCTCGGGGGTTAACCGCCTACGAGCAGTACTTC
d_call: .; j_call: TRBJ2-3; v_call: TRBV29-1; clone_size: .; cdr3_aa: CSVGTGTTHTDTQYF; cdr3_nt: TGCAGCGTTGGAACCGGGACAACCCACACAGATACGCAGTATTTT
d_call: TRBD2; j_call: TRBJ2-1; v_call: TRBV5-1; clone_size: .; cdr3_aa: CASSSQREKQFF; cdr3_nt: TGCGCCAGCAGCTCTCAGCGGGAGAAGCAGTTCTTC
d_call: .; j_call: TRBJ2-2; v_call: TRBV7-6; clone_size: few; cdr3_aa: CASSLNQGTTGELFF; cdr3_nt: TGTGCCAGCAGCCTTAATCAGGGAACCACCGGGGAGCTGTTTTTT
d_call: .; j_call: TRBJ2-7; v_call: TRBV9; clone_size: few; cdr3_aa: CASSGQLQGNSEQYF; cdr3_nt: TGTGCCAGCAGCGGCCAGCTACAGGGCAACTCCGAGCAGTACTTC
d_call: .; j_call: TRBJ2-1; v_call: TRBV4-1; clone_size: few; cdr3_aa: CASSHIFDEQFF; cdr3_nt: TGCGCCAGCAGCCATATCTTCGATGAGCAGTTCTTC
d_call: .; j_call: TRBJ2-1; v_call: TRBV5-1; clone_size: .; cdr3_aa: CASSFGWENEQFF; cdr3_nt: TGCGCCAGCAGCTTCGGTTGGGAAAATGAGCAGTTCTTC
d_call: .; j_call: TRBJ2-7; v_call: TRBV5-1; clone_size: .; cdr3_aa: CASNLGGGGTYEQYF; cdr3_nt: TGCGCCAGCAACCTTGGGGGCGGCGGGACCTACGAGCAGTACTTC
d_call: .; j_call: TRBJ2-4; v_call: TRBV7-2; clone_size: few; cdr3_aa: CASSLGSAQVKNIQYF; cdr3_nt: TGTGCCAGCAGCTTAGGGTCGGCACAAGTCAAAAACATTCAGTACTTC
d_call: .; j_call: TRBJ2-7; v_call: TRBV19; clone_size: few; cdr3_aa: CASARDYEQYF; cdr3_nt: TGTGCCAGTGCGCGGGATTACGAGCAGTACTTC
d_call: TRBD1; j_call: TRBJ1-2; v_call: TRBV28; clone_size: .; cdr3_aa: CASSQDRVRGYTF; cdr3_nt: TGTGCCAGCAGCCAAGACAGGGTCCGCGGCTACACCTTC
d_call: .; j_call: TRBJ2-2; v_call: TRBV4-1; clone_size: few; cdr3_aa: CASSPPDLFTNTGELFF; cdr3_nt: TGCGCCAGCAGCCCCCCGGACCTATTTACGAACACCGGGGAGCTGTTTTTT
d_call: TRBD1; j_call: TRBJ1-1; v_call: TRBV7-2; clone_size: .; cdr3_aa: CASSPRTGTMNTEAFF; cdr3_nt: TGTGCCAGCAGCCCCCGGACAGGGACGATGAACACTGAAGCTTTCTTT
d_call: .; j_call: TRBJ2-3; v_call: TRBV7-9; clone_size: few; cdr3_aa: CASSPPVTDTQYF; cdr3_nt: TGTGCCAGCAGCCCCCCCGTTACAGATACGCAGTATTTT
d_call: .; j_call: TRBJ1-6; v_call: TRBV15; clone_size: .; cdr3_aa: CATSRDFGNSPLHF; cdr3_nt: TGTGCCACCAGCAGGGACTTCGGGAATTCACCCCTCCACTTT
d_call: TRBD1; j_call: TRBJ1-2; v_call: TRBV27; clone_size: .; cdr3_aa: CASSLSGTAAYGYTF; cdr3_nt: TGTGCCAGCAGTCTCTCCGGGACAGCTGCCTATGGCTACACCTTC
d_call: .; j_call: TRBJ1-5; v_call: TRBV23-1; clone_size: few; cdr3_aa: CASSQFEYQPQHF; cdr3_nt: TGCGCCAGCAGTCAATTTGAGTATCAGCCCCAGCATTTT